This T cell receptor beta chain was captured by sequencing in a study of T cell responses to AZD1222 COVID-19 vaccine. This table comes from immunoSEQ multiplex PCR, and its TCRdb copy is limited to in-frame clones, with some not included. The table shows about 150,000 clones, with around 93% occurring only once. V was trimmed by 3 bases and J by 8 bases, leaving 13 bases between them. Germline CDR1 DFQATT, CDR2 SNEGSKA (reference sequence). The CDR3 has 13 residues. The sequencing here drew on peripheral blood, taken 28 days after the second AZD1222 dose. The chain combines TRBV20-1 with TRBJ1-4; no clear D gene. The sequence came from an adult who received the AZD1222 COVID-19 vaccine. The CDR3 loop is CSASVPELEKLFF. The CDR3 nucleotides read TGCAGTGCTAGTGTGCCGGAGCTGGAAAAACTGTTTTTT.